This T cell receptor (beta chain) originates from a study of cytotoxic CD8 clonotypes in ibrutinib-treated CLL. There are a few counts of this clone. Its antigen is unknown. Assay: immunoSEQ multiplex PCR; the TCRdb copy retains only in-frame clones and omits some. The sample records around 250,000 clones, 70% being singletons. Study results and limitations: Under therapy, public clonotypes either contracted or stayed stable, and they were uncommon. Relative to age-matched healthy donors, clonality at baseline was higher, and it tracked circulating CD8+ T-cell counts.

The receptor was isolated from a human donor with chronic lymphocytic leukemia. The material sequenced was PBMCs, taken after 24 months of ibrutinib treatment.

CDR3 sequence reads: CASSLAGGPTGELFF. In nucleotides, the CDR3 is TGTGCCAGCTCACTAGCGGGAGGGCCAACCGGGGAGCTGTTTTTT. The chain uses TRBV18 and TRBJ2-2, with 11 bases lining up with TRBD2. The germline CDR1 and CDR2 sequences are KGHSH and LQKENI. Losses at the gene ends were 4 bases for V and 5 bases for J; bases not matched to a gene: 3. The CDR3 extends over 15 amino acids.